This is a list of T cell receptor beta chains from one sample in a study of response to subunit inactivated influenza vaccine. TCRdb fed the RT-PCR reads into MiXCR, producing one record per CDR3 protein. The sample yields approximately 530,000 distinct CDR3 sequences, over 10% seen once. Sequencing was performed on PBMCs from blood, taken 35 to 45 days after vaccination. The receptors come from a man over 45 who received an inactivated influenza vaccine. The CDR3 runs from the conserved cysteine through the conserved F or W. Fields, in order: CDR3 length, V gene, D gene, J gene, clone size, CDR3 protein, CDR3 DNA. A D gene is named only where the DNA matches it firmly. A row's size may be missing; if present it is once, few, many or a size class.

>14|TRBV7-2|TRBD1|TRBJ1-6|NA
CASSTQGALSPLHF
TGTGCCAGCAGCACACAGGGGGCGCTTTCACCCCTCCACTTT
>15|TRBV7-2|TRBD1|TRBJ1-2|NA
CASSDTGQVNYGYTF
TGTGCCAGCAGCGACACGGGACAGGTTAACTATGGCTACACCTTC
>15|TRBV9|TRBD1|TRBJ1-6|few
CASSGDRGWDSPLHF
TGTGCCAGCAGCGGGGACAGAGGCTGGGATTCACCCCTCCACTTT
>15|TRBV20-1|NA|TRBJ2-7|few
CSARDPAGDLAEQYF
TGCAGTGCTAGAGATCCGGCAGGGGACCTCGCCGAGCAGTACTTC
>19|TRBV27|TRBD1|TRBJ2-5|few
CASSLYRPGQGRNRETQYF
TGTGCCAGCAGTTTATATCGTCCGGGACAGGGAAGGAATAGAGAGACCCAGTACTTC
>18|TRBV4-1|NA|TRBJ2-6|few
CASSQDRGLDSGANVLTF
TGCGCCAGCAGCCAAGACAGGGGTCTTGACTCTGGGGCCAACGTCCTGACTTTC
>17|TRBV28|TRBD1|TRBJ1-1|NA
CASSPHGQVRMNTEVFF
TGTGCCAGCAGTCCACATGGACAGGTACGCATGAACACTGAAGTTTTCTTT
>15|TRBV12-3/TRBV12-4|NA|TRBJ2-2|NA
CASSFAQGGTGELFF
TGTGCCAGCAGTTTTGCACAGGGAGGCACCGGGGAGCTGTTTTTT
>14|TRBV20-1|TRBD2|TRBJ2-1|few
CSALERGARREQFF
TGCAGTGCTCTTGAGCGGGGGGCCCGCAGGGAGCAGTTCTTC
>16|TRBV5-8|TRBD1|TRBJ2-1|NA
CASSPGLTGGGDEQFF
TGTGCCAGCAGCCCTGGGCTCACAGGGGGCGGCGATGAGCAGTTCTTC
>15|TRBV5-1|NA|TRBJ1-2|NA
CASSPQTGGGYGYTF
TGCGCCAGCAGCCCACAGACAGGAGGTGGCTATGGCTACACCTTC
>17|TRBV15|NA|TRBJ2-5|NA
CATSSSYLTGTRETQYF
TGTGCCACCAGCAGCAGCTACTTGACTGGGACCAGGGAGACCCAGTACTTC
>15|TRBV5-1|NA|TRBJ2-5|few
CASSLAGEGEETQYF
TGCGCCAGCAGCTTGGCAGGGGAAGGTGAGGAGACCCAGTACTTC
>16|TRBV6-5|NA|TRBJ2-3|many
CASSYRRVAGTDTQYF
TGTGCCAGCAGTTACCGGAGGGTAGCAGGCACAGATACGCAGTATTTT
>18|TRBV7-6|TRBD2|TRBJ2-1|few
CASSLVGPSGGPSNEQFF
TGTGCCAGCAGCTTAGTGGGGCCTAGCGGGGGGCCCAGCAATGAGCAGTTCTTC
>14|TRBV11-2|NA|TRBJ2-1|NA
CASSNPLGRNEQFF
TGTGCCAGCAGCAACCCGCTTGGACGCAATGAGCAGTTCTTC
>13|TRBV7-3|NA|TRBJ2-1|few
CASSPPWAVEQFF
TGTGCCAGCAGCCCCCCCTGGGCGGTTGAGCAGTTCTTC
>13|TRBV29-1|NA|TRBJ2-7|few
CSVVLVSAYEQYF
TGCAGCGTTGTTCTCGTTAGCGCCTACGAGCAGTACTTC
>16|TRBV5-1|NA|TRBJ2-6|NA
CASSLDGYSGANVLTF
TGCGCCAGCAGCTTGGACGGATACTCTGGGGCCAACGTCCTGACTTTC
>15|TRBV11-2|NA|TRBJ2-7|few
CASSFIREPSGEQYF
TGTGCCAGCAGCTTTATCAGGGAGCCCTCTGGGGAGCAGTACTTC
>13|TRBV27|NA|TRBJ1-2|many
CASNGFSGRGYTF
TGTGCCAGCAACGGATTCTCGGGCAGAGGCTACACCTTC
>12|TRBV29-1|TRBD2|TRBJ2-5|many
CSVGTSAGTQYF
TGCAGCGTTGGGACTAGCGCGGGGACCCAGTACTTC
>16|TRBV4-3|TRBD1|TRBJ2-7|few
CASSQDGQGGGDEQYF
TGCGCCAGCAGCCAAGATGGACAGGGGGGTGGCGACGAGCAGTACTTC
>12|TRBV25-1|NA|TRBJ2-5|NA
CARKTPIETQYF
TGTGCCAGGAAGACACCGATAGAGACCCAGTACTTC
>17|TRBV4-3|NA|TRBJ2-6|NA
CASSQGKGNSGANVLTF
TGCGCCAGCAGCCAAGGAAAGGGAAATTCTGGGGCCAACGTCCTGACTTTC
>14|TRBV24-1|NA|TRBJ2-6|few
CATSDISGANVLTF
TGTGCCACCAGTGACATCTCCGGGGCCAACGTCCTGACTTTC
>13|TRBV5-1|NA|TRBJ2-3|few
CASSSLPTDTQYF
TGCGCCAGCAGCTCGCTCCCCACAGATACGCAGTATTTT
>16|TRBV7-8|NA|TRBJ1-4|few
CASSSARGGPNEKLFF
TGTGCCAGCAGCTCCGCACGGGGGGGCCCTAATGAAAAACTGTTTTTT
>15|TRBV3-1|NA|TRBJ2-7|NA
CASIQVEARSYEQYF
TGTGCCAGCATCCAAGTGGAGGCCCGCTCCTACGAGCAGTACTTC
>18|TRBV24-1|TRBD2|TRBJ2-2|few
CATSDFNSGGEPTGELFF
TGTGCCACCAGTGATTTTAACAGCGGGGGGGAGCCCACCGGGGAGCTGTTTTTT
>16|TRBV5-6|NA|TRBJ2-7|few
CASSPDFSKGDYEQYF
TGTGCCAGCAGCCCGGACTTTAGCAAAGGGGACTACGAGCAGTACTTC
>14|TRBV6-1|NA|TRBJ1-6|NA
CASSEVARNSPLHF
TGTGCCAGCAGTGAAGTGGCTAGAAATTCACCCCTCCACTTT
>14|TRBV4-2|NA|TRBJ2-7|NA
CASSHQGSTYEQYF
TGTGCCAGCAGCCACCAGGGGAGTACCTACGAGCAGTACTTC
>15|TRBV5-1|NA|TRBJ2-1|NA
CASRLDGTADNEQFF
TGCGCCAGCAGACTAGACGGGACCGCTGACAATGAGCAGTTCTTC
>15|TRBV25-1|NA|TRBJ2-3|NA
CASSEEFGVSDTQYF
TGTGCCAGCAGTGAAGAATTCGGGGTTTCAGATACGCAGTATTTT
>15|TRBV7-8|TRBD2|TRBJ2-5|once
CASSRIAGVLETQYF
TGTGCCAGCAGCCGGATAGCGGGAGTATTGGAGACCCAGTACTTC
>16|TRBV5-1|NA|TRBJ2-6|few
CASSGSVISGANVLTF
TGCGCCAGCAGCGGCAGTGTCATCTCTGGGGCCAACGTCCTGACTTTC
>12|TRBV10-2|TRBD1|TRBJ1-6|NA
CASGDSYVPLHF
TGCGCCAGCGGGGACAGTTACGTGCCCCTCCACTTT
>16|TRBV7-9|TRBD1|TRBJ2-1|few
CASSLLGGQGDNEQFF
TGTGCCAGCAGCCTGCTTGGAGGACAGGGGGACAATGAGCAGTTCTTC
>14|TRBV10-3|NA|TRBJ2-7|NA
CAISPGPPIYEQYF
TGTGCCATCAGTCCGGGACCTCCCATCTACGAGCAGTACTTC
>13|TRBV14|NA|TRBJ2-3|few
CASSPQNTDTQYF
TGTGCCAGCAGCCCTCAAAACACAGATACGCAGTATTTT